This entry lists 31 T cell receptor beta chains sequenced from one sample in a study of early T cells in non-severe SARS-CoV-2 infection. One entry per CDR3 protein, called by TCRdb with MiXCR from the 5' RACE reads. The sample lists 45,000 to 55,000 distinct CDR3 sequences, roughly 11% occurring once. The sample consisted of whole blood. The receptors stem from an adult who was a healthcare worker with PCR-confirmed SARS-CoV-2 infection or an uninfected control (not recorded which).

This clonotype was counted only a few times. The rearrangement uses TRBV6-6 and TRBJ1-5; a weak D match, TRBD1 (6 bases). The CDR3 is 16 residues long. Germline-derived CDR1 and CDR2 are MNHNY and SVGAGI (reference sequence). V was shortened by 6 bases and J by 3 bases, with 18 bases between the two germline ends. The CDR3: CASRPTGKGSNQPQHF. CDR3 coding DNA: TGTGCCAGCAGGCCCACAGGGAAGGGGTCCAATCAGCCCCAGCATTTT.

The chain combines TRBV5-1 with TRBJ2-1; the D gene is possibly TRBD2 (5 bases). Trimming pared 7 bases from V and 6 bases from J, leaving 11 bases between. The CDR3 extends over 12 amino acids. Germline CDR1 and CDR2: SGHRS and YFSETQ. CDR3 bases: TGCGCCAGCTGGATGGAGGTCAATGAGCAGTTCTTC. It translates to CASWMEVNEQFF.

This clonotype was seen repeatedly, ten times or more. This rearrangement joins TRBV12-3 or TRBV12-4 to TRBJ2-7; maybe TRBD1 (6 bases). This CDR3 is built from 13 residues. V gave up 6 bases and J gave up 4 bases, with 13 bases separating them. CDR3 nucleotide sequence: TGTGCCAGCAGGAGGGACACCCTATACGAGCAGTACTTC. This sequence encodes CASRRDTLYEQYF.

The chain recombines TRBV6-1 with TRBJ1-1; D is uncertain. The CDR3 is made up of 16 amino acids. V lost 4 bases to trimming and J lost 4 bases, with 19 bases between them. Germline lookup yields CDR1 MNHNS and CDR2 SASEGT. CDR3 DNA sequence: TGTGCCAGCAGTGTCGAGCTCACGTCGCCGAGCACTGAAGCTTTCTTT. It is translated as CASSVELTSPSTEAFF.

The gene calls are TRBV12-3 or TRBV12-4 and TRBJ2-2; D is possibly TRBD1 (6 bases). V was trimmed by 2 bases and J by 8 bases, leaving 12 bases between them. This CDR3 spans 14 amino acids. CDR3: CASSLRTGSGELFF. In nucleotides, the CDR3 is TGTGCCAGCAGTTTAAGAACAGGGTCTGGGGAGCTGTTTTTT.

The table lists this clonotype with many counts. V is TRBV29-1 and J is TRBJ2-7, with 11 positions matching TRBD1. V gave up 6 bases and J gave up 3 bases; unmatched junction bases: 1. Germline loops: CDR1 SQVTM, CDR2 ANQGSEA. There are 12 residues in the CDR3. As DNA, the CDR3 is TGCAGCGTGGGACAGGGGGACTACGAGCAGTACTTC. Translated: CSVGQGDYEQYF.

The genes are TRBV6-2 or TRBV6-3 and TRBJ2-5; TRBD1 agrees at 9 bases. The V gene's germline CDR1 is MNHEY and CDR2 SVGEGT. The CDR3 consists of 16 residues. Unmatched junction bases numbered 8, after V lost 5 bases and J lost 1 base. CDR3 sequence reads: CASSQLADRGQETQYF. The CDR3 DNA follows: TGTGCCAGCAGTCAACTGGCGGACAGGGGCCAAGAGACCCAGTACTTC.

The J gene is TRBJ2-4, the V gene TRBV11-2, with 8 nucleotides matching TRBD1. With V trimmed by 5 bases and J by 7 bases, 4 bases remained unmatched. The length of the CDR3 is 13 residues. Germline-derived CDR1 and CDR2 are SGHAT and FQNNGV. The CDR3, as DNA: TGTGCCAGCAGCGGCGGACAGGGTAACATTCAGTACTTC. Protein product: CASSGGQGNIQYF. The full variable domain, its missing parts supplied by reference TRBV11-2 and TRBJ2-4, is EAGVAQSPRYKIIEKRQSVAFWCNPISGHATLYWYQQILGQGPKLLIQFQNNGVVDDSQLPKDRFSAERLKGVDSTLKIQPAKLEDSAVYLCASSGGQGNIQYFGAGTRLSVL.

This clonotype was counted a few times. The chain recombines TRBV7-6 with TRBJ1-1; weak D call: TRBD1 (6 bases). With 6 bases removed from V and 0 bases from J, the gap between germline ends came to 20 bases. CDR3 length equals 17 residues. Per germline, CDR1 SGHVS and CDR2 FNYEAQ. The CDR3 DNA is TGTGCCAGCAGTTCCTTCGGAGGGGGATTGGTGAACACTGAAGCTTTCTTT. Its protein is CASSSFGGGLVNTEAFF.

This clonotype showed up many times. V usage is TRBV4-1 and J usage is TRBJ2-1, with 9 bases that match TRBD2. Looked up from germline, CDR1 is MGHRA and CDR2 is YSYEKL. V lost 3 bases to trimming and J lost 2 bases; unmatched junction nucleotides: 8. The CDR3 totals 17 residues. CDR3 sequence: CASSQTATSGAYNEQFF. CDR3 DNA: TGCGCCAGCAGCCAGACGGCGACTAGCGGAGCCTACAATGAGCAGTTCTTC.

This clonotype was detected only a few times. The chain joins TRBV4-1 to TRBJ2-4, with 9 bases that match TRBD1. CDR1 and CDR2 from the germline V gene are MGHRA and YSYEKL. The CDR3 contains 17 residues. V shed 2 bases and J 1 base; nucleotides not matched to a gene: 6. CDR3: CASSQPGQGSAKNIQYF. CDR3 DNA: TGCGCCAGCAGCCAACCGGGACAGGGTTCGGCCAAAAACATTCAGTACTTC.

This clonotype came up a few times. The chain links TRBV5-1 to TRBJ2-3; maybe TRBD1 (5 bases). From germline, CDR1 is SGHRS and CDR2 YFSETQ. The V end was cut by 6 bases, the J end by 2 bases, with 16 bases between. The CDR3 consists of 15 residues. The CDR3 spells CASTFVTASTDTQYF. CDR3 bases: TGCGCCAGCACCTTCGTGACAGCTTCCACAGATACGCAGTATTTT.

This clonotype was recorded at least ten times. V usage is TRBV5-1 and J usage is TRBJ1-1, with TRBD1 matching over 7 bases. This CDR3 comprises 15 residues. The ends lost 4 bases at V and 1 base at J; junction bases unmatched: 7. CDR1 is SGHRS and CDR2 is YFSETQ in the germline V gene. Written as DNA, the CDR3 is TGCGCCAGCAGCATAGACAGGGTCTGGAACACTGAAGCTTTCTTT. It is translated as CASSIDRVWNTEAFF.

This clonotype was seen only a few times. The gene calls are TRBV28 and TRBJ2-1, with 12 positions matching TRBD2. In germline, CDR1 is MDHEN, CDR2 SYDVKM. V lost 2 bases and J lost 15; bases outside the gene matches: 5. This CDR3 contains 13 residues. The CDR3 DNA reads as TGTGCCAGCAGTTTACTAGCGGGAGGGCCTTGGTTCTTC. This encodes CASSLLAGGPWFF.

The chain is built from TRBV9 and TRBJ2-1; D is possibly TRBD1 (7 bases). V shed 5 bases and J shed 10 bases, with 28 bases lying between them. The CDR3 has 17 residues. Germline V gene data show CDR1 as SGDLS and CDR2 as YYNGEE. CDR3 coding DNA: TGTGCCAGCAGTTTTAGGGGCGGGACAGACCTCTTAGCAGAGCAGTTCTTC. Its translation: CASSFRGGTDLLAEQFF.

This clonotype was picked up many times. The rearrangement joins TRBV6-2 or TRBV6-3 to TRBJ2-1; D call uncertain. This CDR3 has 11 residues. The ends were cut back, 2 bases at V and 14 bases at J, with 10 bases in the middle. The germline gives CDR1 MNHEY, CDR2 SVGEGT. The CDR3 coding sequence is TGTGCCAGCAGTTACCGGCTAGGGAAGTTCTTC. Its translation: CASSYRLGKFF.

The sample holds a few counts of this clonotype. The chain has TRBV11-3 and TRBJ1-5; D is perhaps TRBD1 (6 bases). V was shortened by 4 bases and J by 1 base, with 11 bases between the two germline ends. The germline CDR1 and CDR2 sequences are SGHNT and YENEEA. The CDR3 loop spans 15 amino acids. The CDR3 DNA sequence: TGTGCCAGCAGCTGGCGACAGGAGAGCAATCAGCCCCAGCATTTT. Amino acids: CASSWRQESNQPQHF.

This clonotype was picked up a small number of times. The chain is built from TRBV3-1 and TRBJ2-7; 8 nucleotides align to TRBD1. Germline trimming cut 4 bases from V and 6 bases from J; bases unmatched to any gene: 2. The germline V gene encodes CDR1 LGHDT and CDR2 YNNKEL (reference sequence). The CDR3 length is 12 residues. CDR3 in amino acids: CASSRQGSEQYF. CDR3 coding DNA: TGTGCCAGCAGCCGACAGGGGTCCGAGCAGTACTTC.

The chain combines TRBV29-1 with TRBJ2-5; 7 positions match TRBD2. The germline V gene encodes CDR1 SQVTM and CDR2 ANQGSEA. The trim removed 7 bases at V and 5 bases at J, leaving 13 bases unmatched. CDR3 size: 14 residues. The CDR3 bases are TGCAGCGGCGCGACGGGAGGCCCGGGTGAGACCCAGTACTTC. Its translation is CSGATGGPGETQYF.

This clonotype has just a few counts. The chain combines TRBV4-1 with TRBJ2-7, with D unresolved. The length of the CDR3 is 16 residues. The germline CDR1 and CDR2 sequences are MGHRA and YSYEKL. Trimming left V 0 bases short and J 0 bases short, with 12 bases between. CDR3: CASSQDNAAASYEQYF. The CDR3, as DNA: TGCGCCAGCAGCCAAGATAATGCGGCAGCCTCCTACGAGCAGTACTTC.

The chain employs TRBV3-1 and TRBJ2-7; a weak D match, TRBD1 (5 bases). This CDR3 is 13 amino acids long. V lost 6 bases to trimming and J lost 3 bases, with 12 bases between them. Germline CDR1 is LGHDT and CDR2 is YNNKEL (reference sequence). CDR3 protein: CASSPDSYYEQYF. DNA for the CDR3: TGTGCCAGCAGTCCCGACAGCTACTACGAGCAGTACTTC.

Written as DNA, the CDR3 is TGTGCCAGCAGTTTGGCCGCGAGCTCCTACGAGCAGTACTTC. Protein: CASSLAASSYEQYF. The chain carries TRBV28 and TRBJ2-7; D is unresolved. The CDR3 has 14 residues. The germline V and J ends were trimmed by 3 bases and 0 bases, with 9 bases remaining between them. The germline CDR1 and CDR2 sequences are MDHEN and SYDVKM.

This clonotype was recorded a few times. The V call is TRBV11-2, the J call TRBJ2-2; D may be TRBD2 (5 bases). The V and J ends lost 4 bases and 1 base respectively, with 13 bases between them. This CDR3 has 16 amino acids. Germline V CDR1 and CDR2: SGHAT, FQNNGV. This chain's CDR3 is CASSSLTGWNTGELFF. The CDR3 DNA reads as TGTGCCAGCAGCTCTTTAACGGGATGGAACACCGGGGAGCTGTTTTTT. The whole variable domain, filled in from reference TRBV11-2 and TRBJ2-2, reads EAGVAQSPRYKIIEKRQSVAFWCNPISGHATLYWYQQILGQGPKLLIQFQNNGVVDDSQLPKDRFSAERLKGVDSTLKIQPAKLEDSAVYLCASSSLTGWNTGELFFGEGSRLTVL.

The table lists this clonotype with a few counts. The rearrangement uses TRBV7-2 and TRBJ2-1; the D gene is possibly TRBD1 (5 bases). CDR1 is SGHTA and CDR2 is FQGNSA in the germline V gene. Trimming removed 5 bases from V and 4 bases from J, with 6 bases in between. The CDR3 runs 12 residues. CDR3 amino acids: CASSNRYNEQFF. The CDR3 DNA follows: TGTGCCAGCAGCAACAGGTACAATGAGCAGTTCTTC.

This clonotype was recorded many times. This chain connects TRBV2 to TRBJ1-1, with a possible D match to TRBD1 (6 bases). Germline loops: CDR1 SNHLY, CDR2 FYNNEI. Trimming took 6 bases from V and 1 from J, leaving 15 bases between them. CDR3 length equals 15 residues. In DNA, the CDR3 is TGTGCCAGCAGCCAAGACAGGCCACCGAACACTGAAGCTTTCTTT. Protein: CASSQDRPPNTEAFF.

The CDR3 nucleotides read TGTGCCAGCAGCCCCTGGCTAGCGGGGGGCGTTAGCACAGATACGCAGTATTTT. Its translation: CASSPWLAGGVSTDTQYF. This sequence joins TRBV13 and TRBJ2-3; 11 bases fit TRBD2. Germline assignment: CDR1 PRHDT and CDR2 FYEKMQ (reference sequence). V shed 5 bases and J 0 bases; nucleotides not matched to a gene: 10. CDR3 length: 18 amino acids. Looking up the rest from reference TRBV13 and TRBJ2-3 gives the full variable domain: AAGVIQSPRHLIKEKRETATLKCYPIPRHDTVYWYQQGPGQDPQFLISFYEKMQSDKGSIPDRFSAQQFSDYHSELNMSSLELGDSALYFCASSPWLAGGVSTDTQYFGPGTRLTVL.

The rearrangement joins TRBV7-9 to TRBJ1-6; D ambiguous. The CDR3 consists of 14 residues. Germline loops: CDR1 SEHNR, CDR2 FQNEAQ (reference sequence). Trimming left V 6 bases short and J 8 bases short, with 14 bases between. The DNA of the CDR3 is TGTGCCAGCAGACTAGGGTCGGTCGATTCACCCCTCCACTTT. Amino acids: CASRLGSVDSPLHF. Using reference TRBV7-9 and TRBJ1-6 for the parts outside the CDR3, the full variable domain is DTGVSQNPRHKITKRGQNVTFRCDPISEHNRLYWYRQTLGQGPEFLTYFQNEAQLEKSRLLSDRFSAERPKGSFSTLEIQRTEQGDSAMYLCASRLGSVDSPLHFGNGTRLTVT.

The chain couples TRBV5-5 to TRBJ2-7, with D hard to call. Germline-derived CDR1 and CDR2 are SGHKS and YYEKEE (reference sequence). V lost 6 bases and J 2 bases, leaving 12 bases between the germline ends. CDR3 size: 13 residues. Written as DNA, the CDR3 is TGTGCCAGCACCTGGGCGGTTCCCTACGAGCAGTACTTC. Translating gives CASTWAVPYEQYF.

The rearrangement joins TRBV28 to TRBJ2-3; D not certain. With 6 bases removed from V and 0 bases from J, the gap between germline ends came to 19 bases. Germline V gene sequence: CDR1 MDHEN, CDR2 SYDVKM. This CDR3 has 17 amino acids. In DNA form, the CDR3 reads TGTGCCAGCAGATCCCGACGCAGCAGTTTTAGCACAGATACGCAGTATTTT. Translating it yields CASRSRRSSFSTDTQYF.

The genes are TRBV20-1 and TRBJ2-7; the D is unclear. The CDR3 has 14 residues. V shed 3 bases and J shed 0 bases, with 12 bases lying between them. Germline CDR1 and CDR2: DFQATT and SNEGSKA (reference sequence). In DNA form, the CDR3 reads TGCAGTGCTAGTCGGCAGACGAACTCCTACGAGCAGTACTTC. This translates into CSASRQTNSYEQYF.

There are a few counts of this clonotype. The CDR3 sequence is CASSDGPVAQYF. CDR3 bases: TGTGCCAGCAGCGACGGTCCGGTGGCCCAGTACTTC. This chain joins TRBV9 and TRBJ2-5; D is unclear. Trimming pared 3 bases from V and 9 bases from J, leaving 12 bases between. The length of the CDR3 is 12 residues. Germline-derived CDR1 and CDR2 are SGDLS and YYNGEE.